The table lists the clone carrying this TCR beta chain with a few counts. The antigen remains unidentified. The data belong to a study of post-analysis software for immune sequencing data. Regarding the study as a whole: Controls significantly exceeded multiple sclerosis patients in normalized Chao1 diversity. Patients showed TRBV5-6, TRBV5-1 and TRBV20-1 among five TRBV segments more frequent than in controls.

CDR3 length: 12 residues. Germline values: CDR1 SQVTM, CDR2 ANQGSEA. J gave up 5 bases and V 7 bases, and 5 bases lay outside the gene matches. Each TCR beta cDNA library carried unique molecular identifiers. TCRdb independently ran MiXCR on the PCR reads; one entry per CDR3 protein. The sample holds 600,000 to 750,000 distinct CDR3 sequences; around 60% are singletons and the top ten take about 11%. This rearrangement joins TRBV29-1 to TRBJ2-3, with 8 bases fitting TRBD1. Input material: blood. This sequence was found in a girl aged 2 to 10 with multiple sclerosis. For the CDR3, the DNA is TGCAGCGGTGGACAGGGCAGAGATACGCAGTATTTT. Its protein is CSGGQGRDTQYF.